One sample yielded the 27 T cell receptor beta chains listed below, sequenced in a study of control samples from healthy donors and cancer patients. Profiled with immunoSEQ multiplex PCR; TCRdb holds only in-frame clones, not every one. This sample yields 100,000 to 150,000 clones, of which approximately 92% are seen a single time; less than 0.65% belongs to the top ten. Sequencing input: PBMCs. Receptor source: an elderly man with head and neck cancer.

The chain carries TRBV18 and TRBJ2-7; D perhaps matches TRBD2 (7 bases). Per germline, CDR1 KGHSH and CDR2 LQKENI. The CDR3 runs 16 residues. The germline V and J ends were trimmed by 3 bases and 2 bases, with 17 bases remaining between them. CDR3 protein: CASSPTSAGATYEQYF. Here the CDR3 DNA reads TGTGCCAGCTCACCGACTTCTGCGGGGGCTACCTACGAGCAGTACTTC. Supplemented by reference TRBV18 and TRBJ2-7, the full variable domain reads NAGVMQNPRHLVRRRGQEARLRCSPMKGHSHVYWYRQLPEEGLKFMVYLQKENIIDESGMPKERFSAEFPKEGPSILRIQQVVRGDSAAYFCASSPTSAGATYEQYFGPGTRLTVT.

CDR3 residues: CASSLRGDRGYGYTF. DNA of the CDR3: TGTGCCAGCAGCTTAAGAGGGGACAGGGGGTATGGCTACACCTTC. The chain employs TRBV7-2 and TRBJ1-2, with TRBD1 identical over 11 bases. V gave up 2 bases and J gave up 5 bases; unmatched junction bases: 4. The germline gives CDR1 SGHTA, CDR2 FQGNSA. The length of the CDR3 is 15 residues.

CDR3 protein: CASSVGLINTGELFF. CDR3 bases: TGTGCCAGCAGCGTCGGACTGATTAACACCGGGGAGCTGTTTTTT. This rearrangement joins TRBV9 to TRBJ2-2; possibly TRBD2 for D (5 bases). The CDR3 consists of 15 residues. The V and J ends lost 2 bases and 2 bases respectively, with 10 bases between them. The V gene's germline CDR1 is SGDLS and CDR2 YYNGEE.

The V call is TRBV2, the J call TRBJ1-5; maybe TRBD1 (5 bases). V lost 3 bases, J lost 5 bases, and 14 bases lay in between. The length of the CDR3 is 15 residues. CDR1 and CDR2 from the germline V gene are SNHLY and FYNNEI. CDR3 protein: CASSDDQGGDQPQHF. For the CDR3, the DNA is TGTGCCAGCAGTGATGACCAGGGCGGAGATCAGCCCCAGCATTTT.

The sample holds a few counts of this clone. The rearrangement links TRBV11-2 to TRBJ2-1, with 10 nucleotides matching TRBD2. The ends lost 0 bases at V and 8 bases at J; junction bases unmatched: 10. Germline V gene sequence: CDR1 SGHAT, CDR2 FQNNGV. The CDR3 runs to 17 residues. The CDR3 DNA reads TGTGCCAGCAGCTTAGATCGAACTAGCGGGATCCCCCATGAGCAGTTCTTC. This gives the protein CASSLDRTSGIPHEQFF.

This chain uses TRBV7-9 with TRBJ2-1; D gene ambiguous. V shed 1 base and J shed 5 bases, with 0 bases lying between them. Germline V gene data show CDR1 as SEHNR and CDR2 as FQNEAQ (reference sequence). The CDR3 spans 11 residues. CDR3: CASSLDNEQFF. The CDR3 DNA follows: TGTGCCAGCAGCTTAGACAATGAGCAGTTCTTC.

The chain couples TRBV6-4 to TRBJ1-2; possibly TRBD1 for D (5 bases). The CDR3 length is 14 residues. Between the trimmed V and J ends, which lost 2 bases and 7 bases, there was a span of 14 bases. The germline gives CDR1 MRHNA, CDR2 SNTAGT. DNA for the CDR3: TGTGCCAGCAGTGACCGTCTGGGAAGGGGTGGCTACACCTTC. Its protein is CASSDRLGRGGYTF.

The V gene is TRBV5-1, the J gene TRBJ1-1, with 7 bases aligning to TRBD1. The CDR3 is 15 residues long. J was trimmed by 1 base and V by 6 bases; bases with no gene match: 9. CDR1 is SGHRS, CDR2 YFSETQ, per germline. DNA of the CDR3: TGCGCCAGCAAACCGGGACAGACTTCGAACACTGAAGCTTTCTTT. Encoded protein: CASKPGQTSNTEAFF.

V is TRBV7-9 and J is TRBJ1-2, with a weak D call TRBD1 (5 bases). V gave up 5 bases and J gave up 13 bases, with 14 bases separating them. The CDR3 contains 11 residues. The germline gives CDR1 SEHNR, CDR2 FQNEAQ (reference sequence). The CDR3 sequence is CASSRLQGGTF. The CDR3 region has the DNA TGTGCCAGCAGCCGATTGCAGGGAGGCACCTTC.

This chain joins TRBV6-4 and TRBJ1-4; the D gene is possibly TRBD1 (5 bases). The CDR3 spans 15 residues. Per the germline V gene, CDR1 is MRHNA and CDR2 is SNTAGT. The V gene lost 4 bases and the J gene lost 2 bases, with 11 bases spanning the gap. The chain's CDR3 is CASSGQGGTNEKLFF. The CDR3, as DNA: TGTGCCAGCAGTGGGCAGGGTGGGACTAATGAAAAACTGTTTTTT.

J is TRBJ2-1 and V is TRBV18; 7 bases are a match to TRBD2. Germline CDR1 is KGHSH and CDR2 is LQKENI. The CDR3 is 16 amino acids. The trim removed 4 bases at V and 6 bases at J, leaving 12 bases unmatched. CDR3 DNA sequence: TGTGCCAGCTCACAGCTTAGACAGCGGGAAGTCAATGAGCAGTTCTTC. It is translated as CASSQLRQREVNEQFF.

CDR3 sequence: CASSYMRGTDTQYF. CDR3 in DNA: TGTGCCAGCAGCTACATGAGGGGCACAGATACGCAGTATTTT. The chain couples TRBV11-2 to TRBJ2-3; a possible D gene is TRBD2 (5 bases). V was pared by 4 bases and J by 1 base, with 9 bases between. Per the germline V gene, CDR1 is SGHAT and CDR2 is FQNNGV. This CDR3 is 14 amino acids long. The entire variable domain, with the rest obtained from reference TRBV11-2 and TRBJ2-3, is as follows: EAGVAQSPRYKIIEKRQSVAFWCNPISGHATLYWYQQILGQGPKLLIQFQNNGVVDDSQLPKDRFSAERLKGVDSTLKIQPAKLEDSAVYLCASSYMRGTDTQYFGPGTRLTVL.

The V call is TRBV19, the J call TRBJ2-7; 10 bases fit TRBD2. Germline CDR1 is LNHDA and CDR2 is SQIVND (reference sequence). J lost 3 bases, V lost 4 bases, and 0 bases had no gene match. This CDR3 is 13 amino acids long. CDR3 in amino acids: CASSTSGSYEQYF. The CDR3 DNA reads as TGTGCCAGTAGTACTAGCGGGAGCTACGAGCAGTACTTC.

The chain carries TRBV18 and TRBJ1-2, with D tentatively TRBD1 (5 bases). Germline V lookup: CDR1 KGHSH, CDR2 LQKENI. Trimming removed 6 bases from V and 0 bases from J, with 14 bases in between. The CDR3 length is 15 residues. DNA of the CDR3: TGTGCCAGCTCCCAACGGGACGGAGCTAACTATGGCTACACCTTC. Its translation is CASSQRDGANYGYTF.

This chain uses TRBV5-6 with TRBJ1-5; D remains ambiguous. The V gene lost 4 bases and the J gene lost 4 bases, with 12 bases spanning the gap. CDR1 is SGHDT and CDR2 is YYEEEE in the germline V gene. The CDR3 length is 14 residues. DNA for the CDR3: TGTGCCAGCAGCCAGGACGGGAGGAATCAGCCCCAGCATTTT. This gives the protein CASSQDGRNQPQHF. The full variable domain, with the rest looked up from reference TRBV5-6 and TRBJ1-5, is DAGVTQSPTHLIKTRGQQVTLRCSPKSGHDTVSWYQQALGQGPQFIFQYYEEEERQRGNFPDRFSGHQFPNYSSELNVNALLLGDSALYLCASSQDGRNQPQHFGDGTRLSIL.

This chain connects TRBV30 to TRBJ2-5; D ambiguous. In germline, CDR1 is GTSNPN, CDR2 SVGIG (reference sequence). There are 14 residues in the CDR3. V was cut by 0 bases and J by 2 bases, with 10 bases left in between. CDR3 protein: CAWSVHRHQETQYF. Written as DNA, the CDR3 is TGTGCCTGGAGTGTACACAGACATCAAGAGACCCAGTACTTC.

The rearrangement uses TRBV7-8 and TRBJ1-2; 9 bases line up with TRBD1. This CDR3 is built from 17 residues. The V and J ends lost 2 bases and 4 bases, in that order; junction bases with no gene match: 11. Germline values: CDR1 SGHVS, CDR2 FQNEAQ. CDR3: CASSLSSRGQGSYGYTF. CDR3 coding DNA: TGTGCCAGCAGCTTATCCTCCAGGGGACAGGGTTCCTATGGCTACACCTTC.

CDR3 loop: CASSLLAGGSETQYF. CDR3 DNA: TGTGCCAGCAGCTTACTAGCGGGGGGTTCAGAGACCCAGTACTTC. The chain links TRBV7-9 to TRBJ2-5; TRBD2 aligns across 11 bases. Unmatched junction bases numbered 3, after V lost 2 bases and J lost 4 bases. The CDR3 loop spans 15 amino acids. The germline V gene encodes CDR1 SEHNR and CDR2 FQNEAQ (reference sequence).

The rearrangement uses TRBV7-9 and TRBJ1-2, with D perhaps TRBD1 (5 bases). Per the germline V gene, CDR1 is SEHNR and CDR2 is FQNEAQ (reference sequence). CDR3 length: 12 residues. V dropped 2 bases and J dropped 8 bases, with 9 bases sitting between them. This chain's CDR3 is CASSLSGTGYTF. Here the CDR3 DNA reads TGTGCCAGCAGCTTATCAGGGACCGGCTACACCTTC.

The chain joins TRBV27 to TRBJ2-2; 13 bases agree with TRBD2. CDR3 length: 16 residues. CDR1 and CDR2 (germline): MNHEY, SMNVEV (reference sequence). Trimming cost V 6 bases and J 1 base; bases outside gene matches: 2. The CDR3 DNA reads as TGTGCCAGCAGGACTAGCGGGAGGCGGAACACCGGGGAGCTGTTTTTT. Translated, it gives CASRTSGRRNTGELFF.

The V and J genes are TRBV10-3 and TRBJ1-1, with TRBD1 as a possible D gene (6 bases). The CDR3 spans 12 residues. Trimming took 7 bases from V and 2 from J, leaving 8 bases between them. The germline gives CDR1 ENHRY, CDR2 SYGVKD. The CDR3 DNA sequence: TGTGCCATCACGGACAGTAACACTGAAGCTTTCTTT. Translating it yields CAITDSNTEAFF.

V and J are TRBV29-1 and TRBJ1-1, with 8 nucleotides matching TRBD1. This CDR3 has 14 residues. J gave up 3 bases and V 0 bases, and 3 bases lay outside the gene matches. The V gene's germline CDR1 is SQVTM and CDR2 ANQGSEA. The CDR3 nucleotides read TGCAGCGTTGAAGAGAACAGGGGGGACACTGAAGCTTTCTTT. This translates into CSVEENRGDTEAFF.

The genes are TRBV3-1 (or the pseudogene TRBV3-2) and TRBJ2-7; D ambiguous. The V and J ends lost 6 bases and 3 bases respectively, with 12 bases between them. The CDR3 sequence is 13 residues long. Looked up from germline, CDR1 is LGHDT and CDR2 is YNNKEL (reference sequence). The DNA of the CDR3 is TGTGCCAGCAGTCATTCCCCGAACTACGAGCAGTACTTC. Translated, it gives CASSHSPNYEQYF.

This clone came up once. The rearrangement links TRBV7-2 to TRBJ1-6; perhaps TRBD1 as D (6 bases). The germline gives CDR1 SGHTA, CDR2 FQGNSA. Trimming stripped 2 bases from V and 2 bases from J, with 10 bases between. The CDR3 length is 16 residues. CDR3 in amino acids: CASSLQGMTYNSPLHF. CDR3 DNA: TGTGCCAGCAGCTTACAGGGGATGACCTATAATTCACCCCTCCACTTT.

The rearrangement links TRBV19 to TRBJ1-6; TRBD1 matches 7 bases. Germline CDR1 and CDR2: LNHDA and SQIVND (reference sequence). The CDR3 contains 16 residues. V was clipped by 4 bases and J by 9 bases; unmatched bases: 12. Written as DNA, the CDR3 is TGTGCCAGTAGTACCTTCCGGGACAGCCTTGTTTCACCCCTCCACTTT. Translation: CASSTFRDSLVSPLHF.

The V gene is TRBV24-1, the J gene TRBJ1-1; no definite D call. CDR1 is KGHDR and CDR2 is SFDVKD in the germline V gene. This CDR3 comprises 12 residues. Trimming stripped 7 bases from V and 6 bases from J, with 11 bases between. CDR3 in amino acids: CATSPGRAEAFF. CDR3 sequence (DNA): TGTGCCACCAGCCCCGGTAGGGCTGAAGCTTTCTTT.

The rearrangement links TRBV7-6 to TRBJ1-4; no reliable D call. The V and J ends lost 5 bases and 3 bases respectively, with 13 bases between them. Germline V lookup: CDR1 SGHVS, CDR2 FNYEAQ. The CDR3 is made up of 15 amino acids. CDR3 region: CASSKDQTANEKLFF. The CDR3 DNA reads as TGTGCCAGCAGCAAGGACCAAACGGCTAATGAAAAACTGTTTTTT.